The clone carrying this T cell receptor (beta chain) was seen repeatedly, ten times or more. This specimen comes from a study of regulatory T cells in long-lasting Graves disease. Time point noted: newly diagnosed GD, antithyroid drugs for less than 3 months. Generation of the TCR library employed RNA extracted from PBMCs. V lost 7 bases, J lost 5 bases, and 7 bases stayed unmatched. CDR3 length: 14 amino acids. Germline-derived CDR1 and CDR2 are MNHEY and SVGAGI. Arm-PCR of CDR3 regions and iRepertoire HTBI primers were the basis on which TCR beta libraries were built. TCRdb re-called the multiplex PCR reads through MiXCR, storing one row per CDR3 protein. Of 350,000 to 500,000 distinct CDR3 sequences listed, around 15% are singletons. The sample was also reused in another study, on T cells in Graves' hyperthyroidism and ophthalmopathy.

This receptor was obtained from a woman in her twenties or thirties with Graves disease. Source: peripheral blood mononuclear cells (PBMCs), taken at new diagnosis, from a patient treated with antithyroid drugs. This rearrangement joins TRBV6-5 to TRBJ2-1, with 8 positions matching TRBD2. The DNA for the CDR3 is TGTGCCAGCATTACTAGCGGCTTAGACAATGAGCAGTTCTTC. Amino acids: CASITSGLDNEQFF.